This T cell receptor beta chain was sequenced in a study of cytomegalovirus exposure and HLA in healthy donors. With 60 Vbeta and 13 Jbeta primers, the PCR was carried out. TCRdb's copy holds only in-frame clones and misses some; the assay was immunoSEQ multiplex PCR. The sample holds more than 120,000 clones, approximately 79% seen once. With respect to this clone: Its specificity is not known.

The CDR3 sequence is 15 residues long. Germline-derived CDR1 and CDR2 are MNHEY and SVGAGI. With 6 bases clipped from V and 4 bases from J, the junction kept 8 bases outside the gene matches. Whole-study results and caveats: Donors belonging to an Asian-associated ancestry cluster reportedly showed fewer N-insertions in productive TCRs than the approximately 700-donor mean, according to what a later analysis found.

J is TRBJ1-4 and V is TRBV6-5; 7 positions agree with TRBD1. Input material: PBMCs. This sequence originates from a woman in her thirties in good health and CMV-seronegative. CDR3 amino acids: CASSRQGRGNEKLFF. DNA for the CDR3: TGTGCCAGCAGCCGACAGGGACGGGGTAATGAAAAACTGTTTTTT.